Listed here is a single T cell receptor (beta chain). One end of the junction is discordant with germline, which a read error may explain. Original processing methods: Amplification with reference gene primers provided the estimates of nucleated cell counts. Assay: immunoSEQ multiplex PCR; the TCRdb copy retains only in-frame clones and omits some. Clone size and V and J calls were adopted from that table, with D and trimming inferred from the DNA. The profile shows about 210,000 clones, around 80% of them singletons. Per the germline V gene, CDR1 is MNHEY and CDR2 is SVGAGI. This CDR3 region has 14 residues. This sample was taken from a study of blood T cell repertoires in COVID-19. On the study more broadly: The samples span acute and convalescent COVID-19 from the United States, Italy and Spain. Sample material is recorded as cDNA or gDNA derived from T cells, B-cell-depleted T cells, or PBMCs.

Material: peripheral blood. The rearrangement joins TRBV6-5 to TRBJ1-1, with D possibly matching TRBD1 (5 bases). This receptor was identified in a woman in her thirties or forties with acute or convalescent COVID-19. CDR3 sequence: CLWNELGEDTEAFF. The CDR3 DNA reads TGCCTTTGGAATGAACTAGGGGAGGACACTGAAGCTTTCTTT.